Presented here are 24 T cell receptor beta chains from one specimen sequenced in a study of T cell responses to AZD1222 COVID-19 vaccine. Repertoires were generated with immunoSEQ multiplex PCR, while TCRdb's copy carries only in-frame clones and drops some. The table has 110,000 or so clones, 88% seen once. The sample consisted of peripheral blood, taken 28 days after the second AZD1222 dose. The receptors come from an adult who received the AZD1222 COVID-19 vaccine.

This chain connects TRBV14 to TRBJ2-3; D gene ambiguous. V was shortened by 0 bases and J by 4 bases, with 8 bases between the two germline ends. Germline CDR1 SGHDN, CDR2 FVKESK. The CDR3 loop spans 14 amino acids. The CDR3 DNA sequence: TGTGCCAGCAGCCAAGATCCAGCCCCAGATACGCAGTATTTT. Its protein product is CASSQDPAPDTQYF.

The chain is built from TRBV30 and TRBJ2-7; D may match TRBD1 or TRBD2 (7 bases each). The germline V and J ends were trimmed by 7 bases and 6 bases, with 19 bases remaining between them. CDR1 and CDR2 from the germline V gene are GTSNPN and SVGIG (reference sequence). The CDR3 is made up of 13 amino acids. In nucleotides, the CDR3 is TGTGCCTTACAGCGGGACAGTTTCGTCGAGCAGTACTTC. Translated, it gives CALQRDSFVEQYF.

This chain uses TRBV9 with TRBJ2-1, with D perhaps TRBD2 (6 bases). The ends were cut back, 0 bases at V and 1 base at J, with 8 bases in the middle. From germline, CDR1 is SGDLS and CDR2 YYNGEE. The CDR3 covers 15 residues. CDR3 sequence: CASSVVGTSYNEQFF. CDR3 nucleotides: TGTGCCAGCAGCGTAGTGGGGACTTCCTACAATGAGCAGTTCTTC.

This chain joins TRBV20-1 and TRBJ2-2; 7 positions match TRBD2. Trimming removed 3 bases from V and 5 bases from J; junction bases left unmatched: 12. This CDR3 spans 16 amino acids. The germline V gene has CDR1 DFQATT and CDR2 SNEGSKA (reference sequence). The CDR3 reads CSASPSGKPGTGELFF. Written as DNA, the CDR3 is TGCAGTGCTAGTCCTAGCGGAAAACCGGGAACCGGGGAGCTGTTTTTT.

V gene TRBV5-5 combines with J gene TRBJ1-4; D possibly corresponds to TRBD1 (5 bases). The CDR3 spans 15 residues. Trimming shortened V by 3 bases and J by 8 bases, and 17 bases separated the two germline ends. In germline, CDR1 is SGHKS, CDR2 YYEKEE (reference sequence). The CDR3 DNA reads as TGTGCCAGCAGCTCCTCCGGGACTTGGGGGGAAAAACTGTTTTTT. This sequence encodes CASSSSGTWGEKLFF.

This clone was recorded once. The chain has TRBV29-1 and TRBJ2-7; D unresolved. Germline lookup yields CDR1 SQVTM and CDR2 ANQGSEA. CDR3 length equals 13 residues. V was cut by 6 bases and J by 2 bases, with 14 bases left in between. The CDR3 spells CSVHTGWPYEQYF. As DNA, the CDR3 is TGCAGCGTCCACACGGGTTGGCCCTACGAGCAGTACTTC.

The chain couples TRBV7-9 to TRBJ1-5, with TRBD1 matching over 7 bases. Germline V gives CDR1 SEHNR, CDR2 FQNEAQ (reference sequence). V lost 2 bases and J lost 4; bases outside the gene matches: 11. The CDR3 spans 17 residues. CDR3 sequence: CASSLPLNRGPNQPQHF. In DNA, the CDR3 is TGTGCCAGCAGCTTACCTCTCAACAGGGGCCCGAATCAGCCCCAGCATTTT.

The J gene is TRBJ2-7, the V gene TRBV3-1 (or the pseudogene TRBV3-2); D uncertain. Germline V gene data show CDR1 as LGHDT and CDR2 as YNNKEL (reference sequence). Deletions cut 3 bases from V and 4 bases from J, with 7 bases between. This CDR3 has 12 residues. The CDR3 protein is CASSQTRYEQYF. The CDR3 DNA sequence: TGTGCCAGCAGCCAGACGAGGTACGAGCAGTACTTC.

The chain is built from TRBV28 and TRBJ2-1, with D perhaps matching TRBD2 (6 bases). This CDR3 has 13 amino acids. Trimming removed 1 base at V and 9 bases at J, with 10 bases between. Germline V gene data show CDR1 as MDHEN and CDR2 as SYDVKM. The CDR3 nucleotides are TGTGCCAGCAGTTTATTCGGGAGCGGTGAGCAGTTCTTC. This sequence encodes CASSLFGSGEQFF.

J is TRBJ2-1 and V is TRBV9, with D perhaps matching TRBD2 (5 bases). Germline CDR1 reads SGDLS; CDR2 reads YYNGEE. This CDR3 is built from 14 residues. V lost 0 bases, J lost 6 bases, and 10 bases lay in between. CDR3 loop: CASSVVSGGNEQFF. The CDR3 DNA sequence: TGTGCCAGCAGCGTAGTAAGCGGAGGCAATGAGCAGTTCTTC.

The chain employs TRBV7-2 and TRBJ2-5; tentatively, D is TRBD1 (6 bases). CDR1 SGHTA and CDR2 FQGNSA come from the germline V gene. The CDR3 has 15 residues. The V gene lost 6 bases and the J gene lost 1 base, with 15 bases spanning the gap. The CDR3 here is CASRTGWRLQETQYF. In nucleotides, the CDR3 is TGTGCCAGCAGAACAGGGTGGCGGCTCCAAGAGACCCAGTACTTC.

The chain links TRBV30 to TRBJ1-2; D unclear. The germline gives CDR1 GTSNPN, CDR2 SVGIG (reference sequence). The length of the CDR3 is 9 residues. The V end was cut by 5 bases, the J end by 8 bases, with 6 bases between. DNA of the CDR3: TGTGCCTGGGGGATAGGCTACACCTTC. Its translation is CAWGIGYTF.

This clone was detected only a few times. The rearrangement uses TRBV4-3 and TRBJ1-5, with a weak D call TRBD1 (5 bases). The CDR3 has 14 residues. The germline V gene encodes CDR1 LGHNA and CDR2 YSLEER. Trimming pared 0 bases from V and 9 bases from J, leaving 12 bases between. For the CDR3, the DNA is TGCGCCAGCAGCCAAGATGGGGCCGAGGGGCCCCAGCATTTT. Translating gives CASSQDGAEGPQHF.

The CDR3 is CASRLTGNTEAFF. The CDR3 DNA is TGTGCCAGCAGGCTGACAGGAAACACTGAAGCTTTCTTT. The genes are TRBV12-3 or TRBV12-4 and TRBJ1-1, with D perhaps matching TRBD1 (6 bases). V dropped 6 bases and J dropped 2 bases, with 10 bases sitting between them. This CDR3 comprises 13 residues.

The chain combines TRBV6-5 with TRBJ1-6; D remains ambiguous. This CDR3 comprises 16 residues. Germline CDR1 reads MNHEY; CDR2 reads SVGAGI. V gave up 3 bases and J gave up 7 bases, with 16 bases separating them. This CDR3 reads CASSYMGGSRNSPLHF. The CDR3 region has the DNA TGTGCCAGCAGTTATATGGGCGGAAGTAGGAATTCACCCCTCCACTTT.

This chain uses TRBV7-8 with TRBJ1-1, with unresolved D. V shed 3 bases and J shed 3 bases, with 11 bases lying between them. Germline values: CDR1 SGHVS, CDR2 FQNEAQ. The CDR3 totals 14 residues. The CDR3 DNA sequence: TGTGCCAGCAGCTTCCCGATCTGGGACACTGAAGCTTTCTTT. This encodes CASSFPIWDTEAFF.

This clone was recorded once. The chain employs TRBV25-1 and TRBJ1-3; D ambiguous. Germline-derived CDR1 and CDR2 are MGHDK and SYGVNS. V was pared by 9 bases and J by 0 bases, with 6 bases between. The CDR3 is made up of 12 amino acids. In DNA form, the CDR3 reads TGTGCCAGTATAAGCTCTGGAAACACCATATATTTT. It translates to CASISSGNTIYF.

V and J are TRBV29-1 and TRBJ1-5; D is possibly TRBD1 (5 bases). Germline V gene data show CDR1 as SQVTM and CDR2 as ANQGSEA. With 4 bases removed from V and 3 bases from J, the gap between germline ends came to 10 bases. CDR3 size: 13 residues. The CDR3, as DNA: TGCAGCGTTGGACAGTTATACAATCAGCCCCAGCATTTT. Protein sequence: CSVGQLYNQPQHF.

The chain employs TRBV11-1 and TRBJ2-5; D not certain. Trimming cost V 5 bases and J 3 bases, with 13 bases left between them. Germline CDR1 and CDR2: SGHAT and FQDESV (reference sequence). The CDR3 runs 14 residues. CDR3 loop: CASSPNFGKETQYF. DNA for the CDR3: TGTGCCAGCAGCCCAAACTTTGGGAAAGAGACCCAGTACTTC.

The chain carries TRBV28 and TRBJ1-2; no clear D gene. With 7 bases removed from V and 4 bases from J, the gap between germline ends came to 19 bases. Germline assignment: CDR1 MDHEN and CDR2 SYDVKM. This CDR3 comprises 15 residues. The CDR3 coding sequence is TGTGCCAGCAACGTGTTAACAGCCCCTTCCTATGGCTACACCTTC. It codes for CASNVLTAPSYGYTF.

The V gene is TRBV30, the J gene TRBJ1-2; TRBD1 aligns across 8 bases. After removal of 3 bases from V and 4 bases from J, the junction contained 13 bases not matched to a gene. Germline V gene lookup returns CDR1 GTSNPN and CDR2 SVGIG (reference sequence). The CDR3 is 16 amino acids. Written as DNA, the CDR3 is TGTGCCTGGAGCCAGGACCGGGACAGGAGATTCTATGGCTACACCTTC. Its protein is CAWSQDRDRRFYGYTF.

The V call is TRBV4-3, the J call TRBJ1-1; the D gene is possibly TRBD1 (6 bases). Trimming left V 0 bases short and J 1 base short, with 9 bases between. The CDR3 contains 15 residues. From germline, CDR1 is LGHNA and CDR2 YSLEER. CDR3 protein: CASSQDGRGNTEAFF. The CDR3 DNA follows: TGCGCCAGCAGCCAAGACGGCAGGGGGAACACTGAAGCTTTCTTT.

This chain connects TRBV4-1 to TRBJ1-2; D remains unclear. The V gene lost 0 bases and the J gene lost 8 bases, with 13 bases spanning the gap. The CDR3 extends over 14 amino acids. Germline assignment: CDR1 MGHRA and CDR2 YSYEKL. CDR3 protein: CASSQDEIGWGYTF. CDR3 nucleotides: TGCGCCAGCAGCCAAGATGAAATCGGGTGGGGCTACACCTTC.

This rearrangement joins TRBV6-6 to TRBJ1-2, with no clear D. From germline, CDR1 is MNHNY and CDR2 SVGAGI (reference sequence). V was trimmed by 0 bases and J by 11 bases, leaving 4 bases between them. The CDR3 has 10 amino acids. The CDR3 here is CASSYSEYTF. The CDR3 DNA sequence: TGTGCCAGCAGTTACTCTGAGTACACCTTC.